This TCR beta chain was retrieved from a study of blood T cells in healthy people across ages. Study findings and constraints: The fall in TCR beta diversity per million T cells was roughly linear with age. Shifts in expanded clonotypes may have been confounded by donor CMV status, which was unknown.

A second PCR of 7 to 11 cycles used a sample-barcoded 5' primer and a J-beta primer mix. MiXCR, run by TCRdb on the 5' RACE reads, gives a single entry per CDR3 protein. The table includes 1,500,000 or so distinct CDR3 sequences, roughly 64% detected once. Germline V gene data show CDR1 as SGDLS and CDR2 as YYNGEE. The V end lost 2 bases, the J end lost 1 base, and 12 bases lay between the germline ends. The CDR3 is 15 residues long. Each sample gave at least 6 million isolated PBMCs. As regards this clonotype: The antigen is undetermined.

The source material was blood. This rearrangement joins TRBV9 to TRBJ1-1, with a tentative D call TRBD1 (6 bases). The clonotype originates from a man aged 18 to 29 in good health. For the CDR3, the DNA is TGTGCCAGCAGCGTTACGGACAGAGAGAACACTGAAGCTTTCTTT. Its translation is CASSVTDRENTEAFF.